The entry below describes one T cell receptor beta chain. Its antigen is unidentified. The sample belongs to a study of T-cell reconstitution after alpha-beta-depleted transplantation in children. Findings and limits, study-wide: Day-60 TCRbeta diversity that was high in some patients was derived from surviving recipient T cells and thymic progenitors.

This CDR3 is 16 amino acids long. V lost 0 bases and J 3 bases, leaving 15 bases between the germline ends. Germline CDR1 and CDR2: DFQATT and SNEGSKA (reference sequence). Unique molecular identifiers were incorporated when the TCRbeta library was constructed. MiXCR was run by TCRdb on the PCR reads, yielding one entry per CDR3 protein. This table has approximately 150,000 distinct CDR3 sequences, 7.5% to 9% appearing once. The clonotype comes from a female patient aged 2-9 years who had a stem cell transplant for congenital amegakaryocytic thrombocytopenia, so the T cells may come from the graft donor. J is TRBJ1-5 and V is TRBV20-1, with D hard to call. Sequencing was performed on PBMCs, mostly from graft donor cells, taken 180 days after TCRalphabeta/CD19-depleted stem cell transplant. In DNA form, the CDR3 reads TGCAGTGCTAGAGATCTCGTGCCAAGCAACAATCAGCCCCAGCATTTT. It translates to CSARDLVPSNNQPQHF.